The 8 T cell receptor beta chains below come from one sample, sequenced in a study of blood T cell repertoires in COVID-19. Profiling relied on immunoSEQ multiplex PCR, and the TCRdb table lists in-frame clones only, not all of them. The sample shows about 120,000 clones, roughly nine tenths of them seen only once. Sequencing used peripheral blood. The receptors come from a man aged 70-80 years who had recovered from COVID-19.

The rearrangement links TRBV20-1 to TRBJ2-7; D unclear. Germline values: CDR1 DFQATT, CDR2 SNEGSKA (reference sequence). There are 13 residues in the CDR3. V shed 3 bases and J shed 2 bases, with 11 bases lying between them. The CDR3 sequence: CSASRIGPYEQYF. In DNA form, the CDR3 reads TGCAGTGCTAGTAGGATTGGGCCCTACGAGCAGTACTTC.

This chain uses TRBV6-2 or TRBV6-3 with TRBJ2-5; TRBD2 matches 11 bases. Trimming took 4 bases from V and 4 from J; bases not matched to a gene: 11. This CDR3 contains 17 residues. Germline V lookup: CDR1 MNHEY, CDR2 SVGEGT. CDR3 sequence reads: CASSLLAGEVVVETQYF. The CDR3 DNA reads as TGTGCCAGCAGTTTACTAGCGGGAGAAGTAGTGGTAGAGACCCAGTACTTC.

The genes are TRBV28 and TRBJ2-3; tentatively, D is TRBD1 (5 bases). The V and J ends lost 1 base and 0 bases respectively, with 5 bases between them. This CDR3 has 14 residues. Per germline, CDR1 MDHEN and CDR2 SYDVKM. CDR3 residues: CASSLYRSTDTQYF. In nucleotides, the CDR3 is TGTGCCAGCAGTTTATACAGGAGCACAGATACGCAGTATTTT. Combining the CDR3 with reference TRBV28 and TRBJ2-3 gives the whole variable domain DVKVTQSSRYLVKRTGEKVFLECVQDMDHENMFWYRQDPGLGLRLIYFSYDVKMKEKGDIPEGYSVSREKKERFSLILESASTNQTSMYLCASSLYRSTDTQYFGPGTRLTVL.

This sequence joins TRBV19 and TRBJ2-1, with D possibly TRBD1 on 7 matching bases. This CDR3 contains 15 residues. CDR1 and CDR2 from the germline V gene are LNHDA and SQIVND (reference sequence). V lost 7 bases and J 4 bases, leaving 17 bases between the germline ends. The CDR3 region has the DNA TGTGCCAGTATCCAGGGGGGCGCGGGTTACAATGAGCAGTTCTTC. It yields the protein CASIQGGAGYNEQFF.

The rearrangement links TRBV7-3 to TRBJ2-1; the D gene is possibly TRBD1 (5 bases). The CDR3 runs 15 residues. The germline V and J ends were trimmed by 3 bases and 9 bases, with 18 bases remaining between them. Germline CDR1 is SGHTA and CDR2 is FQGTGA. The CDR3 protein is CASSFRVGISREQFF. Written as DNA, the CDR3 is TGTGCCAGCAGCTTCAGGGTCGGAATTTCACGTGAGCAGTTCTTC.

The chain carries TRBV18 and TRBJ2-5; 12 bases agree with TRBD2. The V segment lost 4 bases and the J segment 5 bases; nucleotides outside the gene matches: 2. Per germline, CDR1 KGHSH and CDR2 LQKENI. CDR3 size: 14 residues. CDR3 sequence: CASSLTSGGETQYF. The CDR3, as DNA: TGTGCCAGCTCACTGACTAGCGGGGGTGAGACCCAGTACTTC.

This clone occurred a few times. The CDR3 spells CATSDPTGEETEAFF. In nucleotides, the CDR3 is TGTGCCACCAGTGACCCGACAGGGGAGGAGACTGAAGCTTTCTTT. The chain joins TRBV24-1 to TRBJ1-1; TRBD1 matches at 8 bases. V trimming: 4 bases; J trimming: 5 bases; junction bases outside the gene matches: 8. The CDR3 is made up of 15 amino acids. Germline V gives CDR1 KGHDR, CDR2 SFDVKD.

The chain recombines TRBV3-1 (or the pseudogene TRBV3-2) with TRBJ2-3; TRBD2 aligns across 10 bases. CDR1 and CDR2 from the germline V gene are LGHDT and YNNKEL (reference sequence). This CDR3 is 17 amino acids long. V lost 1 base to trimming and J lost 4 bases; unmatched junction nucleotides: 8. CDR3 residues: CASSQALLAGRADTQYF. CDR3 nucleotide sequence: TGTGCCAGCAGCCAAGCCTTACTAGCGGGGAGGGCAGATACGCAGTATTTT.